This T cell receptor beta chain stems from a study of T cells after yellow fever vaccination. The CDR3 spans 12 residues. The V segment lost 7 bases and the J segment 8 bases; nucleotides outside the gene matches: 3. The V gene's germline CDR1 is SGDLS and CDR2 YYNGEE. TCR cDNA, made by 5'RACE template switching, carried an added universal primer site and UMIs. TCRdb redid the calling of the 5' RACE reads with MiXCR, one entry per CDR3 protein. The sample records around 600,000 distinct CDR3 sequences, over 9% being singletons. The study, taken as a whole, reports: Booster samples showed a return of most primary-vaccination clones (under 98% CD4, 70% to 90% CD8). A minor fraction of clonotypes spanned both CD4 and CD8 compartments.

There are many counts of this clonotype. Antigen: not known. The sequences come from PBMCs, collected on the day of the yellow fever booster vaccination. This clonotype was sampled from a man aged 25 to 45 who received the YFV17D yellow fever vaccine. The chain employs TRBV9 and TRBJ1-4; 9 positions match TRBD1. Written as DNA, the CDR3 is TGTGCCAGCGAGACAGGGGGGGAAAAACTGTTTTTT. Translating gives CASETGGEKLFF.